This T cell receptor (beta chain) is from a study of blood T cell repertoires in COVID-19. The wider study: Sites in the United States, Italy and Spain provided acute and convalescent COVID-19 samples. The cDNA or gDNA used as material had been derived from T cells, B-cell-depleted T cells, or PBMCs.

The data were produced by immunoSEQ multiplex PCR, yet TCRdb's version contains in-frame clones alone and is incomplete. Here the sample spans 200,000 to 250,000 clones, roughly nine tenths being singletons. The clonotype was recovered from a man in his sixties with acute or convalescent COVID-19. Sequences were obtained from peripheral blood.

The CDR3 loop reads CATSSGTAGEKLFF. CDR3 in DNA: TGTGCCACCTCCTCCGGGACAGCAGGCGAAAAACTGTTTTTT. The chain links TRBV19 to TRBJ1-4, with 7 positions matching TRBD1. Unmatched junction bases numbered 13, after V lost 10 bases and J lost 8 bases. This CDR3 comprises 14 residues. CDR1 and CDR2 from the germline V gene are LNHDA and SQIVND (reference sequence).